One T cell receptor beta chain is described in this entry. As yet, its antigen is unknown. 13 Jbeta primers and 60 Vbeta primers were used for the PCR. Method: immunoSEQ multiplex PCR; TCRdb's copy keeps in-frame clones and lacks some. The table includes about 160,000 clones, over 60% detected once. The sample comes from a study of cytomegalovirus exposure and HLA in healthy donors. The study, taken as a whole, reports: Donors belonging to an Asian-associated ancestry cluster reportedly showed fewer N-insertions in productive TCRs than the 666-donor mean, according to what a later analysis found. More clonal expansion characterized HLA-associated TCR beta chains than equally common others in a later analysis.

This CDR3 contains 15 residues. V was clipped by 1 base and J by 6 bases, with 16 bases between them. The germline V gene has CDR1 SGHNT and CDR2 YYREEE (reference sequence). This receptor was obtained from a woman aged 45-59 years in good health and CMV-seropositive. Sequences were obtained from PBMCs. V is TRBV5-4 and J is TRBJ1-2; tentative D call: TRBD1 (5 bases). This chain's CDR3 is CASSLLMGQENGYTF. In DNA form, the CDR3 reads TGTGCCAGCAGCTTGTTAATGGGGCAGGAGAATGGCTACACCTTC.